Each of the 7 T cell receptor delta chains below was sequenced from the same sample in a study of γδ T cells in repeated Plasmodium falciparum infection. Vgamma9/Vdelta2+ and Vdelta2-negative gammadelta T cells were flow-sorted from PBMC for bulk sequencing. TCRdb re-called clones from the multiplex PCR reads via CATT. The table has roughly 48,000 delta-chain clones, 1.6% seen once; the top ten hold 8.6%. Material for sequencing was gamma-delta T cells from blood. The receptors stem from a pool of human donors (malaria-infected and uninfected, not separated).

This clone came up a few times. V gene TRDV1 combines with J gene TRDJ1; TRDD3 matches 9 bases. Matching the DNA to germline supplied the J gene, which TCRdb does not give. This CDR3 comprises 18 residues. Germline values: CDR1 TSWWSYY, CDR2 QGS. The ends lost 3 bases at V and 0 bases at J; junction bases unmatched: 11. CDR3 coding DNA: TGTGCTCTTGGGGAGGCTTCCGGGGGATACCCTTACACCGATAAACTCATCTTT. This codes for CALGEASGGYPYTDKLIF.

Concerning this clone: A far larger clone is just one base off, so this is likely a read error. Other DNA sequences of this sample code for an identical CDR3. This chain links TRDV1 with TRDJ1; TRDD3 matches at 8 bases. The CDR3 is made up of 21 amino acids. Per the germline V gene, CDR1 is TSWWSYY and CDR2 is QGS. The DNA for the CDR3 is TGCGCTCTTGGGGAACGGCCCTTTTTCCCACTTTTACTGGGGGACACCGATAAACTCATCTTT. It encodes CALGERPFFPLLLGDTDKLIF.

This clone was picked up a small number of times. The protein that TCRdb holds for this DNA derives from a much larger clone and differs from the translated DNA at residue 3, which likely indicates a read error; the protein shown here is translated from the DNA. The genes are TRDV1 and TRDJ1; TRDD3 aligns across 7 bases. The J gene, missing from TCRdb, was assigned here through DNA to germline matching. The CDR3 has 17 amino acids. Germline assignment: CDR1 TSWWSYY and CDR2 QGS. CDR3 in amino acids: CAPGDVPGGLYTDKLIF. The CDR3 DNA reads TGTGCTCCTGGGGACGTCCCTGGGGGTTTGTACACCGATAAACTCATCTTT.

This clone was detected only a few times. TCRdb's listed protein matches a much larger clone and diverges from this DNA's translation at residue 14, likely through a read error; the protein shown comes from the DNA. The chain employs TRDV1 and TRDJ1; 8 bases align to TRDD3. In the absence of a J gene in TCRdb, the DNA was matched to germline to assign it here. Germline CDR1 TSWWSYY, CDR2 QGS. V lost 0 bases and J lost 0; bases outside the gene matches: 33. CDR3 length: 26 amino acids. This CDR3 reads CALGELFGGPVLTVYWGLPYTDKLIF. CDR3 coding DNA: TGTGCTCTTGGGGAACTGTTCGGGGGGCCAGTCTTGACTGTGTACTGGGGGTTACCTTACACCGATAAACTCATCTTT.

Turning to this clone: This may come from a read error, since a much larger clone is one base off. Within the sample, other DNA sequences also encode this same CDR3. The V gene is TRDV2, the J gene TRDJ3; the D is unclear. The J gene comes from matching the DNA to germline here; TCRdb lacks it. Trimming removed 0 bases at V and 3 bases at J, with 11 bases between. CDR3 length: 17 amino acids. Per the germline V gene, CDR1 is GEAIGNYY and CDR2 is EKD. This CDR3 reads CACDTAGTIWDTRQMFF. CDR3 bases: TGTGCCTGTGACACCGCGGGTACGATCTGGGACACCCGACAGATGTTTTTC.

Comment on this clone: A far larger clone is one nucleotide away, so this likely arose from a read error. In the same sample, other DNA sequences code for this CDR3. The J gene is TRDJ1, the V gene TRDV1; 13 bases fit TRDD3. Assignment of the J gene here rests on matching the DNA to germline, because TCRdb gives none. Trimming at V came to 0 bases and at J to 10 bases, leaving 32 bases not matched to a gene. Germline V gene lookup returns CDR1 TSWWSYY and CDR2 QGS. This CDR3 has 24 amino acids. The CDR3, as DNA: TGTGCTCTTGGGGAACTAGTCCCTAGCTACAAGCTAGCATCGACTGGGGGATACGCTTTAACACTCATCTTT. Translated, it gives CALGELVPSYKLASTGGYALTLIF.

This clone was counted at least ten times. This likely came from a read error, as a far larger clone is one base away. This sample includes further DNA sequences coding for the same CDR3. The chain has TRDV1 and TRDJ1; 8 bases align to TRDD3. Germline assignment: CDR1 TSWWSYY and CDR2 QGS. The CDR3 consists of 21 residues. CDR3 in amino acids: CALGAYLPSYDLWGNTDKLIF. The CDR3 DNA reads TGTGCTCTCGGGGCGTACCTCCCGTCCTACGACCTCTGGGGGAACACCGATAAACTCATCTTT.